A selection of T cell receptor beta chains follows, all from one sample in a study of beta chain features in type 1 diabetes. The table came from immunoSEQ multiplex PCR; TCRdb's copy has only in-frame clones and leaves some out. Of around 280,000 clones detected, 8% appear once; the ten largest clones hold under 1.3%. The sample taken for sequencing was central memory CD4+ T cells from blood. Receptors were obtained from a woman under 30 in good health. Each CDR3 is given without its conserved first and last residue. Each record gives: J gene, V gene, CDR3 protein.

>TRBJ1-2|TRBV20-1
SARDQGFYT
>TRBJ2-2|TRBV6-5
ASRLATTNTGELF
>TRBJ1-2|TRBV5-6
ASSLLSGVGGYT
>TRBJ1-6|TRBV4-3
ASSQGLGSPLH
>TRBJ1-1|TRBV7-3
ASSLTVAAEAF
>TRBJ2-5|TRBV15
ATSREVKAETQY
>TRBJ2-2|TRBV2
ATRARTANTGELF
>TRBJ2-1|TRBV7-9
ASSFRGQGRDEQF
>TRBJ2-7|TRBV4-3
ASSQPGQGAYEQY
>TRBJ1-2|TRBV29-1
SVAGAWGYT
>TRBJ2-4|TRBV19
ASSMNPGQRNIQY
>TRBJ2-1|TRBV29-1
SSKPGQGRNEQF
>TRBJ1-2|TRBV19
ASSIQRVRANYGYT
>TRBJ2-1|TRBV19
ASTPQAGAYNEQF
>TRBJ1-6|TRBV6-6
ASRPRQGASSPLH
>TRBJ2-3|TRBV5-4
ASSLGTSGTDTQY
>TRBJ2-5|TRBV30
AWLKPQETQY
>TRBJ2-1|TRBV11-2
ASSPGTSGNYNEQF
>TRBJ2-7|TRBV10-3
AISAGAYEQY
>TRBJ2-2|TRBV19
ASSPIAIRQGGGELF
>TRBJ2-2|TRBV5-1
ASTSGQGDTGELF
>TRBJ2-5|TRBV5-1
ASSLVLAGGIEETQY
>TRBJ2-7|TRBV2
ASSTKGASTYEQY
>TRBJ2-3|TRBV5-1
ASSFLAGGNTDTQY
>TRBJ2-5|TRBV4-2
ASSQGRTETQY
>TRBJ1-1|TRBV19
ATAENTAPPEAF
>TRBJ1-6|TRBV15
ATRGTGAYSLH
>TRBJ1-1|TRBV18
ASSPPGGAGNTEAF
>TRBJ1-2|TRBV6-6
ASSPQYGYT
>TRBJ2-1|TRBV18
ASSLTHNNEQF
>TRBJ2-3|TRBV13
ASSLMRTGEY
>TRBJ1-5|TRBV2
ASSEIGTGNQPQH
>TRBJ2-1|TRBV7-6
ASSIQPALKVNEQF
>TRBJ2-1|TRBV19
ASSIGRRTGANNEQF
>TRBJ1-4|TRBV11-2
ASSLRGTGTYNEKLF
>TRBJ1-4|TRBV13
ASSLAPGKLF
>TRBJ2-2|TRBV2
ASSAQGYTGELF